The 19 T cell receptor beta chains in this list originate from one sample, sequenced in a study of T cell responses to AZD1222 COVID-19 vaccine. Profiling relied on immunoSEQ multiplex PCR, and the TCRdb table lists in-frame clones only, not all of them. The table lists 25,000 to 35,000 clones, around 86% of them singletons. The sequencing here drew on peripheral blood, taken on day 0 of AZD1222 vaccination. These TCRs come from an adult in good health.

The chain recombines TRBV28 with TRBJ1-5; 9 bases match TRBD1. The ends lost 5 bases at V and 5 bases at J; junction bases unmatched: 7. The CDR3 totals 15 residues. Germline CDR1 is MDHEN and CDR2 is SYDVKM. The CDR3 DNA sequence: TGTGCCAGCAGTATAACCGGACAGGGGCATCAGCCCCAGCATTTT. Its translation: CASSITGQGHQPQHF.

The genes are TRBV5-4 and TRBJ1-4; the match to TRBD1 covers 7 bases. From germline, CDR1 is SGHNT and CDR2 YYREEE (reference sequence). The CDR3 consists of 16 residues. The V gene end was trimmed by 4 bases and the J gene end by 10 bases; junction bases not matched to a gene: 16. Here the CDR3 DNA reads TGTGCCAGCAGCGATAATCCGGGACAGCCCTACCGAAAACTGTTTTTT. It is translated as CASSDNPGQPYRKLFF.

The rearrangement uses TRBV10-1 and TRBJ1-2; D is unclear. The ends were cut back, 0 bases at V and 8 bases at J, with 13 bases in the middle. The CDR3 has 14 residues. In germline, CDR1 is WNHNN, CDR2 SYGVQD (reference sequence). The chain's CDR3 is CASSESGRYHGYTF. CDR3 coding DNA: TGCGCCAGCAGTGAGTCTGGACGGTATCACGGCTACACCTTC.

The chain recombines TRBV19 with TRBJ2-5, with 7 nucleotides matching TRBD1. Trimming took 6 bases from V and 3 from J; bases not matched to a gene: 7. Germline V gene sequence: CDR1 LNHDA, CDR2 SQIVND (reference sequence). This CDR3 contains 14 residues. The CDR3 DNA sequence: TGTGCCAGTAGCACACTTGGGACAGAAGAGACCCAGTACTTC. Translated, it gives CASSTLGTEETQYF.

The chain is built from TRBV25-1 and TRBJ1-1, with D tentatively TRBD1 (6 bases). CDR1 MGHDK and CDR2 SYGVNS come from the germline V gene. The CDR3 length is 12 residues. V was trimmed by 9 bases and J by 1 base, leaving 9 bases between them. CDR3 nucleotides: TGTGCCAGTGGACAGTCGAACACTGAAGCTTTCTTT. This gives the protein CASGQSNTEAFF.

The CDR3 is CAISYSGVYNEQFF. The CDR3 DNA sequence: TGTGCCATCAGCTATAGCGGGGTCTACAATGAGCAGTTCTTC. The chain has TRBV10-3 and TRBJ2-1; 8 nucleotides agree with TRBD2. V lost 6 bases and J lost 3; bases outside the gene matches: 4. Germline CDR1 reads ENHRY; CDR2 reads SYGVKD. This CDR3 region has 14 residues.

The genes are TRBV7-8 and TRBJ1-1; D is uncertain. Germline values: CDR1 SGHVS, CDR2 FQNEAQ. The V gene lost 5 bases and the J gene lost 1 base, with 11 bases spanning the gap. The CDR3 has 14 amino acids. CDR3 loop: CASSPGRANTEAFF. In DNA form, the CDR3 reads TGTGCCAGCAGCCCGGGTAGGGCGAACACTGAAGCTTTCTTT.

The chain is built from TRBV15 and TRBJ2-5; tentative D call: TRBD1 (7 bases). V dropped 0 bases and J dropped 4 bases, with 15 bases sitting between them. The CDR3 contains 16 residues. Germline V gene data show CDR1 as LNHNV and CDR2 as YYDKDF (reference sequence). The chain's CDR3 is CATSRDQGGYRETQYF. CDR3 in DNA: TGTGCCACCAGCAGAGATCAGGGGGGATACCGAGAGACCCAGTACTTC.

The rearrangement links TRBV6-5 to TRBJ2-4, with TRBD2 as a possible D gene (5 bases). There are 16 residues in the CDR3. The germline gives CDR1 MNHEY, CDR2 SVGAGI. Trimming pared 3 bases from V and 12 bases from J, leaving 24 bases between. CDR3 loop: CASSYFKGRTGWNQYF. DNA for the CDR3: TGTGCCAGCAGTTATTTTAAGGGCCGGACGGGATGGAATCAGTACTTC.

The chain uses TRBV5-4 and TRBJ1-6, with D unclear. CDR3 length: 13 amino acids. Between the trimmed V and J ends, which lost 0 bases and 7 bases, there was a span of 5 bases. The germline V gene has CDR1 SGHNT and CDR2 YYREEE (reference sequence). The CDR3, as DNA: TGTGCCAGCAGCTTGGCCTTGAATTCACCCCTCCACTTT. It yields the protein CASSLALNSPLHF.

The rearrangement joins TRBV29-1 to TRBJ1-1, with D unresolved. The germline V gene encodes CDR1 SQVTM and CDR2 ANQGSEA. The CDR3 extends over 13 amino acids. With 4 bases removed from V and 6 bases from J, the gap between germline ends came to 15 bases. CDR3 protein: CSVVTPGRAEAFF. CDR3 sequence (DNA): TGCAGCGTTGTGACACCCGGGAGGGCTGAAGCTTTCTTT.

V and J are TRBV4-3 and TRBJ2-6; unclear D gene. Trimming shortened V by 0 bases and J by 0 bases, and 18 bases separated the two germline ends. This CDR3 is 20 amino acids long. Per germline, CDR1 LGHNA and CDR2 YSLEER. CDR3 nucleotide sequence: TGCGCCAGCAGCCAAGATTCGGACGGCCCCTTCCGCTCTGGGGCCAACGTCCTGACTTTC. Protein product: CASSQDSDGPFRSGANVLTF.

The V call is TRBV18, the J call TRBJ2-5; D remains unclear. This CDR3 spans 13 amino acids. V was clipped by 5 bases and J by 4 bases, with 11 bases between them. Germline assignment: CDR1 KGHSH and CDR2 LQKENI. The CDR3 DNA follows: TGTGCCAGCTCATCATCCGGTGGAGAGACCCAGTACTTC. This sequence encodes CASSSSGGETQYF.

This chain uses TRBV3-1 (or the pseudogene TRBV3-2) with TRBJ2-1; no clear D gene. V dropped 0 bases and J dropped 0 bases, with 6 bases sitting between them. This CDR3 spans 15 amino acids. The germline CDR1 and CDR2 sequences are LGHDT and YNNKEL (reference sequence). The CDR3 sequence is CASSQEHSSYNEQFF. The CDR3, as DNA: TGTGCCAGCAGCCAAGAACACAGCTCCTACAATGAGCAGTTCTTC.

The CDR3 DNA sequence: TGTGCCAGCAGCTTAAGGGGAGGCTATGGCTACACCTTC. Its translation is CASSLRGGYGYTF. The chain couples TRBV7-9 to TRBJ1-2; maybe TRBD1 (5 bases). Germline V gene sequence: CDR1 SEHNR, CDR2 FQNEAQ (reference sequence). Trimming shortened V by 2 bases and J by 4 bases, and 8 bases separated the two germline ends. This CDR3 spans 13 amino acids.

CDR3 sequence (DNA): TGTGCCAGCAGCCGCGGACTAGCGGGAGTTTCTGGGACCCAGTACTTC. As protein: CASSRGLAGVSGTQYF. V and J are TRBV3-1 (or the pseudogene TRBV3-2) and TRBJ2-5, with 13 bases identical to TRBD2. The CDR3 is made up of 16 amino acids. J lost 7 bases, V lost 4 bases, and 9 bases had no gene match. CDR1 and CDR2 (germline): LGHDT, YNNKEL (reference sequence).

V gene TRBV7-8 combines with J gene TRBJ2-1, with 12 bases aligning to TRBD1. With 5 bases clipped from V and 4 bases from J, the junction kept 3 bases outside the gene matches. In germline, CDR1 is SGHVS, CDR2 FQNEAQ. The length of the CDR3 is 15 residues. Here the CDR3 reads CASSLGQGAYNEQFF. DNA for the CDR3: TGTGCCAGCAGCCTGGGACAGGGGGCGTACAATGAGCAGTTCTTC. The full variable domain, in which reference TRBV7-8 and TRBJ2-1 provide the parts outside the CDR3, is GAGVSQSPRYKVAKRGQDVALRCDPISGHVSLFWYQQALGQGPEFLTYFQNEAQLDKSGLPSDRFFAERPEGSVSTLKIQRTQQEDSAVYLCASSLGQGAYNEQFFGPGTRLTVL.

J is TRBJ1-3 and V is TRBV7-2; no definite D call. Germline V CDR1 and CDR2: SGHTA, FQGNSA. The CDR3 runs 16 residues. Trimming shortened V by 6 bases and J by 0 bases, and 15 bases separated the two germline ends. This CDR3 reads CASSRGLVASGNTIYF. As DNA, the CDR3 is TGTGCCAGCAGTCGCGGACTCGTGGCCTCTGGAAACACCATATATTTT. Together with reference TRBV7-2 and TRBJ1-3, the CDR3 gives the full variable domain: GAGVSQSPSNKVTEKGKDVELRCDPISGHTALYWYRQSLGQGLEFLIYFQGNSAPDKSGLPSDRFSAERTGGSVSTLTIQRTQQEDSAVYLCASSRGLVASGNTIYFGEGSWLTVV.

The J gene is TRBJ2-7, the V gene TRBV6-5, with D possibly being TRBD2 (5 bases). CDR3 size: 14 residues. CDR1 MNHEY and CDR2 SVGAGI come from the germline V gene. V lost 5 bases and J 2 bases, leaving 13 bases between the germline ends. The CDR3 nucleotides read TGTGCCAGCAGTCCCCGAGGAGGACCCTACGAGCAGTACTTC. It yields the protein CASSPRGGPYEQYF.